A single sample is the source of the 20 T cell receptor beta chains below, sequenced in a study of CD8 T cells in ankylosing spondylitis listed by TCRdb under 2017. Broad study findings and their caveats: Blood from ankylosing spondylitis patients appeared to be characterized by a TCR beta motif composed of several highly homologous amino acid variants.

Libraries were constructed by 5' RACE. Reads for this sample came from an Illumina HiSeq 2500. TCRdb cleaned the public reads at Q25 with fastp, built clones with MiXCR and kept in-frame beta chains. Records with the same CDR3 protein are collapsed into one entry carrying the most frequent genes and DNA. The sample data list a few hundred thousand distinct CDR3 sequences, and approximately 20% of these were observed just once. The ten largest clones take up around 17% of the sample. These receptors have no known antigen. The sequencing sample was made of blood, either unsorted or a sorted T cell fraction (not recorded which). The source of these receptors is a male donor with ankylosing spondylitis.

The rearrangement joins TRBV18 to TRBJ1-1, with 10 nucleotides matching TRBD1. The CDR3 has 15 amino acids. The germline gives CDR1 KGHSH, CDR2 LQKENI. Trimming at V came to 3 bases and at J to 1 base, leaving 2 bases not matched to a gene. CDR3 coding DNA: TGTGCCAGCTCACCGTGGGACAGGGGGAACACTGAAGCTTTCTTT. It translates to CASSPWDRGNTEAFF.

This rearrangement joins TRBV29-1 to TRBJ2-2; maybe TRBD2 (7 bases). The germline CDR1 and CDR2 sequences are SQVTM and ANQGSEA. The CDR3 is 14 residues long. The germline V and J ends were trimmed by 5 bases and 3 bases, with 13 bases remaining between them. The CDR3 DNA reads as TGCAGCGTTCGGGGAGGGGGATACACCGGGGAGCTGTTTTTT. Its protein product is CSVRGGGYTGELFF.

This clonotype was detected a few times. V usage is TRBV2 and J usage is TRBJ1-1, with a tentative D call TRBD1 (6 bases). Trimming stripped 9 bases from V and 3 bases from J, with 8 bases between. CDR3 length equals 11 residues. Germline V gene sequence: CDR1 SNHLY, CDR2 FYNNEI. The CDR3 region has the DNA TGTGCCAGAACAGGGTACACTGAAGCTTTCTTT. Amino acid sequence: CARTGYTEAFF. Drawing the rest from reference TRBV2 and TRBJ1-1, the complete variable domain is EPEVTQTPSHQVTQMGQEVILRCVPISNHLYFYWYRQILGQKVEFLVSFYNNEISEKSEIFDDQFSVERPDGSNFTLKIRSTKLEDSAMYFCARTGYTEAFFGQGTRLTVV.

There are a few counts of this clonotype. V is TRBV6-5 and J is TRBJ2-2, with D maybe TRBD1 (5 bases). Trimming stripped 0 bases from V and 7 bases from J, with 18 bases between. The CDR3 sequence is 17 residues long. Germline assignment: CDR1 MNHEY and CDR2 SVGAGI. The DNA of the CDR3 is TGTGCCAGCAGTTACTCGAACAGGCTGGCCGAGATCGGGGAGCTGTTTTTT. Amino acid sequence: CASSYSNRLAEIGELFF.

The table lists this clonotype with a few counts. V usage is TRBV7-9 and J usage is TRBJ1-1; 10 bases match TRBD1. Germline V CDR1 and CDR2: SEHNR, FQNEAQ (reference sequence). The CDR3 consists of 17 residues. The trim removed 4 bases at V and 4 bases at J, leaving 12 bases unmatched. The CDR3 sequence: CASSYRMTGGPGTEAFF. Written as DNA, the CDR3 is TGTGCCAGCAGCTACAGGATGACAGGGGGCCCGGGCACTGAAGCTTTCTTT. The whole variable domain, remainder taken from reference TRBV7-9 and TRBJ1-1, is DTGVSQNPRHKITKRGQNVTFRCDPISEHNRLYWYRQTLGQGPEFLTYFQNEAQLEKSRLLSDRFSAERPKGSFSTLEIQRTEQGDSAMYLCASSYRMTGGPGTEAFFGQGTRLTVV.

The sample holds a few counts of this clonotype. The rearrangement joins TRBV12-3 or TRBV12-4 to TRBJ1-3, with D hard to call. The V end lost 6 bases, the J end lost 0 bases, and 12 bases lay between the germline ends. The CDR3 covers 15 residues. The CDR3 DNA follows: TGTGCCAGCAGGCCCTACACAGACTCTGGAAACACCATATATTTT. Its protein is CASRPYTDSGNTIYF.

V gene TRBV6-4 combines with J gene TRBJ2-5; tentative D call: TRBD1 (6 bases). This CDR3 spans 14 amino acids. Germline CDR1 MRHNA, CDR2 SNTAGT. Trimming cost V 4 bases and J 5 bases, with 14 bases left between them. The CDR3 loop reads CASSVTQGSETQYF. In DNA, the CDR3 is TGTGCCAGCAGTGTCACTCAGGGGAGTGAGACCCAGTACTTC.

This clonotype was observed a handful of times. This sequence joins TRBV5-1 and TRBJ1-1, with D perhaps matching TRBD1 (6 bases). V lost 3 bases to trimming and J lost 2 bases, with 17 bases between them. This CDR3 contains 16 residues. The V gene's germline CDR1 is SGHRS and CDR2 YFSETQ. CDR3 DNA sequence: TGCGCCAGCAGCTCAGGGGACGGCTTTGTCAACACTGAAGCTTTCTTT. This translates into CASSSGDGFVNTEAFF.

J is TRBJ2-7 and V is TRBV7-9; D gene ambiguous. The length of the CDR3 is 12 residues. V was pared by 9 bases and J by 0 bases, with 9 bases between. Germline V gene data show CDR1 as SEHNR and CDR2 as FQNEAQ (reference sequence). The CDR3 reads CARRHYSYEQYF. The DNA of the CDR3 is TGTGCCAGACGTCACTACTCCTACGAGCAGTACTTC.

This clonotype came up many times. This rearrangement joins TRBV7-8 to TRBJ2-2; D is perhaps TRBD1 or TRBD2 (5 bases each). Germline lookup yields CDR1 SGHVS and CDR2 FQNEAQ. The CDR3 length is 15 residues. Trimming stripped 3 bases from V and 1 base from J, with 9 bases between. In DNA, the CDR3 is TGTGCCAGCAGCTTCGGGACGGTGAACACCGGGGAGCTGTTTTTT. It specifies CASSFGTVNTGELFF.

This chain joins TRBV20-1 and TRBJ2-3; 8 bases match TRBD1. Germline V gene lookup returns CDR1 DFQATT and CDR2 SNEGSKA (reference sequence). J lost 3 bases, V lost 3 bases, and 8 bases had no gene match. CDR3 size: 15 residues. This CDR3 reads CSASARQGRTDTQYF. CDR3 nucleotide sequence: TGCAGTGCTAGCGCTAGACAGGGGAGGACAGATACGCAGTATTTT.

This chain connects TRBV21-1 to TRBJ2-5; the table gives TRBD2 as D, unverified against the DNA. TRBV21-1 is described as a pseudogene. The CDR3 totals 18 residues. The CDR3 DNA follows: TGTGCCAGCAGCAAAGGGGCTTGCGGAGCGGTAGACCAAGAGACCCAGTACTTC. This sequence encodes CASSKGACGAVDQETQYF.

V gene TRBV7-2 combines with J gene TRBJ1-6; 7 bases align to TRBD1. Germline loops: CDR1 SGHTA, CDR2 FQGNSA. This CDR3 has 16 residues. V lost 2 bases and J lost 6; bases outside the gene matches: 7. In nucleotides, the CDR3 is TGTGCCAGCAGCTTAACCTCCGGGACAGCTAATTCACCCCTCCACTTT. Residues: CASSLTSGTANSPLHF.

This clonotype was seen ten or more times. This chain connects TRBV18 to TRBJ1-3, with D possibly matching TRBD1 (5 bases). V lost 2 bases, J lost 0 bases, and 11 bases lay in between. Germline values: CDR1 KGHSH, CDR2 LQKENI. This CDR3 is 16 amino acids long. CDR3: CASSPVEGLSGNTIYF. The CDR3 coding sequence is TGTGCCAGCTCACCAGTTGAGGGGCTCTCTGGAAACACCATATATTTT. Drawing the rest from reference TRBV18 and TRBJ1-3, the complete variable domain is NAGVMQNPRHLVRRRGQEARLRCSPMKGHSHVYWYRQLPEEGLKFMVYLQKENIIDESGMPKERFSAEFPKEGPSILRIQQVVRGDSAAYFCASSPVEGLSGNTIYFGEGSWLTVV.

This chain uses TRBV5-1 with TRBJ2-1; D is perhaps TRBD2 (5 bases). V lost 0 bases and J lost 12, with 10 bases in between. The CDR3 has 12 amino acids. In germline, CDR1 is SGHRS, CDR2 YFSETQ. The CDR3 DNA is TGCGCCAGCAGCTTGGTATCCGAGGGGCAGTTCTTC. It specifies CASSLVSEGQFF.

In the case of this clonotype: A read error may account for a junction end that differs from germline. V usage is TRBV18 and J usage is TRBJ2-1, with 12 bases identical to TRBD2. This CDR3 comprises 16 residues. The germline V gene has CDR1 KGHSH and CDR2 LQKENI. This chain's CDR3 is CASPPWLAGGNNEQFF. CDR3 sequence (DNA): TGTGCCAGCCCACCATGGCTAGCGGGGGGGAACAATGAGCAGTTCTTC.

The table lists this clonotype with a few counts. J is TRBJ2-1 and V is TRBV20-1; 9 bases align to TRBD2. The CDR3 has 14 residues. With V trimmed by 4 bases and J by 4 bases, 5 bases remained unmatched. Per the germline V gene, CDR1 is DFQATT and CDR2 is SNEGSKA (reference sequence). CDR3 sequence (DNA): TGCAGTGCTAACGGGGCGGGAGGGTACAATGAGCAGTTCTTC. The encoded protein is CSANGAGGYNEQFF.

This clonotype appeared a few times. The J gene is TRBJ2-1, the V gene TRBV2, with D unclear. Germline CDR1 reads SNHLY; CDR2 reads FYNNEI. V gave up 4 bases and J gave up 5 bases, with 9 bases separating them. The CDR3 is 13 residues long. The CDR3 DNA follows: TGTGCCAGCAGTGTCATCCGTGACAATGAGCAGTTCTTC. It specifies CASSVIRDNEQFF.

The V call is TRBV5-5, the J call TRBJ2-3; no clear D gene. The germline V and J ends were trimmed by 3 bases and 0 bases, with 17 bases remaining between them. Germline values: CDR1 SGHKS, CDR2 YYEKEE (reference sequence). The CDR3 extends over 17 amino acids. Written as DNA, the CDR3 is TGTGCCAGCAGCTATAGCCCCGGCCCGCCTAGCACAGATACGCAGTATTTT. This gives the protein CASSYSPGPPSTDTQYF.

V and J are TRBV19 and TRBJ2-7; tentatively, D is TRBD1 or TRBD2 (6 bases each). CDR1 and CDR2 (germline): LNHDA, SQIVND (reference sequence). The CDR3 loop spans 13 amino acids. Trimming removed 5 bases from V and 6 bases from J, with 14 bases in between. CDR3 bases: TGTGCCAGTAGTCTACAAGGGGGGTCCGAGCAGTACTTC. It yields the protein CASSLQGGSEQYF.